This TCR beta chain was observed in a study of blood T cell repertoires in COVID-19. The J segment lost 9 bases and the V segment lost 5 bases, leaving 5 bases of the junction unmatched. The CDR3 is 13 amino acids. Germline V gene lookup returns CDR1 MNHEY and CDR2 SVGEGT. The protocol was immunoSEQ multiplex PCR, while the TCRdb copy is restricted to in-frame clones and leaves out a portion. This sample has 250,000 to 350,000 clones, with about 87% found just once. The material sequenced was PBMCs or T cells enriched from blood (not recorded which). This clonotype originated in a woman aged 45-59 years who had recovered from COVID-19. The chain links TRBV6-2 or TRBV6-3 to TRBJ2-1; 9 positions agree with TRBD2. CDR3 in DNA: TGTGCCAGCAGTGTCATAGCGGGAGTTGAGCAGTTCTTC. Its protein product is CASSVIAGVEQFF.